The rows below give T cell receptor beta chains drawn from one sample of a study of control samples from healthy donors and cancer patients. Profiling relied on immunoSEQ multiplex PCR, and the TCRdb table lists in-frame clones only, not all of them. The sample contains 75,000 to 90,000 clones, approximately 89% of which appear only once. The sample comprised blood. These receptors all stem from a man aged 50-60 years in good health. The CDR3 runs from the conserved cysteine through the conserved F or W. D genes are given only for firm matches. A clone size is listed for some rows: how often the clone was seen (once, few, many), or a class if it is expanded.

clone size: .
V gene: TRBV5-1
D gene: .
J gene: TRBJ1-2
CDR3 protein: CASSLGAYGYTF
CDR3 DNA: TGCGCCAGCAGCTTGGGGGCCTATGGCTACACCTTC

clone size: .
V gene: TRBV7-9
D gene: .
J gene: TRBJ1-3
CDR3 protein: CASSREWWAAF
CDR3 DNA: TGTGCCAGCAGTCGCGAATGGTGGGCCGCTTTT

clone size: .
V gene: TRBV19
D gene: .
J gene: TRBJ1-2
CDR3 protein: CASSTSGRDGYTF
CDR3 DNA: TGTGCCAGTAGTACCTCAGGAAGGGATGGCTACACCTTC

clone size: .
V gene: TRBV7-8
D gene: .
J gene: TRBJ1-6
CDR3 protein: CASSHPRGQLRTPLHF
CDR3 DNA: TGTGCCAGCAGCCACCCCCGGGGGCAGCTTCGGACACCCCTCCACTTT

clone size: .
V gene: TRBV2
D gene: .
J gene: TRBJ1-1
CDR3 protein: CASSEAGGAFF
CDR3 DNA: TGTGCCAGCAGTGAAGCCGGGGGCGCTTTCTTT

clone size: .
V gene: TRBV5-4
D gene: .
J gene: TRBJ1-2
CDR3 protein: CASSLDSYGYTF
CDR3 DNA: TGTGCCAGCAGCTTGGACAGTTATGGCTACACCTTC

clone size: .
V gene: TRBV12-3/TRBV12-4
D gene: TRBD1
J gene: TRBJ2-7
CDR3 protein: CASSGQGTGEQYF
CDR3 DNA: TGTGCCAGCAGTGGACAGGGCACTGGCGAGCAGTACTTC

clone size: .
V gene: TRBV7-9
D gene: .
J gene: TRBJ1-6
CDR3 protein: CASSQIGNSPLHF
CDR3 DNA: TGTGCCAGCAGCCAAATAGGGAACTCACCCCTCCACTTT

clone size: .
V gene: TRBV10-3
D gene: .
J gene: TRBJ1-2
CDR3 protein: CAISVGQGAQSTNYGYTF
CDR3 DNA: TGTGCCATCAGTGTCGGCCAGGGCGCCCAATCCACTAACTATGGCTACACCTTC

clone size: .
V gene: TRBV29-1
D gene: .
J gene: TRBJ1-1
CDR3 protein: CSVSWGGHTEAFF
CDR3 DNA: TGCAGCGTTTCATGGGGAGGACACACTGAAGCTTTCTTT

clone size: once
V gene: TRBV7-8
D gene: TRBD1
J gene: TRBJ1-5
CDR3 protein: CASSFGTGPQPQHF
CDR3 DNA: TGTGCCAGCAGCTTCGGGACAGGGCCCCAGCCCCAGCATTTT

clone size: .
V gene: TRBV7-2
D gene: .
J gene: TRBJ2-3
CDR3 protein: CASSPSSQGTDTQYF
CDR3 DNA: TGTGCCAGCAGCCCCTCCTCCCAGGGGACAGATACGCAGTATTTT

clone size: .
V gene: TRBV6-5
D gene: .
J gene: TRBJ1-3
CDR3 protein: CASSTNQGAGNTIYF
CDR3 DNA: TGTGCCAGCAGTACTAACCAGGGTGCAGGAAACACCATATATTTT

clone size: once
V gene: TRBV30
D gene: .
J gene: TRBJ1-6
CDR3 protein: CAWMSGSYNSPLHF
CDR3 DNA: TGTGCCTGGATGAGCGGATCCTATAATTCACCCCTCCACTTT

clone size: .
V gene: TRBV7-9
D gene: .
J gene: TRBJ2-7
CDR3 protein: CASSPWAGVSYEQYF
CDR3 DNA: TGTGCCAGCAGCCCTTGGGCAGGGGTTTCCTACGAGCAGTACTTC

clone size: few
V gene: TRBV19
D gene: .
J gene: TRBJ2-7
CDR3 protein: CASSIEGGYEQYF
CDR3 DNA: TGTGCCAGTAGTATAGAGGGCGGATACGAGCAGTACTTC